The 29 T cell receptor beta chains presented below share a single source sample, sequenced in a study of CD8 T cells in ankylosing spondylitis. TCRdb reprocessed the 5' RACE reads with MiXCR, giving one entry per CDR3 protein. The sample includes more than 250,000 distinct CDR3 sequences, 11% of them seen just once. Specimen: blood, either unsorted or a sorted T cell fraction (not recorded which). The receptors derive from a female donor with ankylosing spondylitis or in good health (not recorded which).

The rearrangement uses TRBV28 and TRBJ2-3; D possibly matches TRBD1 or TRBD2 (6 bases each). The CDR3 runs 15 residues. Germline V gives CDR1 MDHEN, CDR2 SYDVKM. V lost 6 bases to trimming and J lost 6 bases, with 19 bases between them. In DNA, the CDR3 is TGTGCCAGCAGCCCCGGGGGCTTCTGGTTGGATACGCAGTATTTT. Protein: CASSPGGFWLDTQYF.

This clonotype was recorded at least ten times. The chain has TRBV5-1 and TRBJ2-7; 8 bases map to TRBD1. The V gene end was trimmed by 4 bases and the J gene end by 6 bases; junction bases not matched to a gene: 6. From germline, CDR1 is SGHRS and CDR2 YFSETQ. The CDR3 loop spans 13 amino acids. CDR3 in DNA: TGCGCCAGCAGCGAGGACAGGGTGGCCGAGCAGTACTTC. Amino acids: CASSEDRVAEQYF.

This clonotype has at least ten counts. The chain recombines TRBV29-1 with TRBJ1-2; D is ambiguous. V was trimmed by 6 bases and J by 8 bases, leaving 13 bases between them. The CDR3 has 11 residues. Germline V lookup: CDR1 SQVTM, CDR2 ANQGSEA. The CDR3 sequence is CSVDAPEGYTF. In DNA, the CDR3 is TGCAGCGTGGATGCTCCAGAAGGCTACACCTTC.

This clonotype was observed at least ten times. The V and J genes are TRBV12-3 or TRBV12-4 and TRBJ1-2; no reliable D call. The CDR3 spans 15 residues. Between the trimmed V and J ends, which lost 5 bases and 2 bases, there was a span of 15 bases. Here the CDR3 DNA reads TGTGCCAGCAGTCTTTCCCCGGGAGGGAACTATGGCTACACCTTC. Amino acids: CASSLSPGGNYGYTF.

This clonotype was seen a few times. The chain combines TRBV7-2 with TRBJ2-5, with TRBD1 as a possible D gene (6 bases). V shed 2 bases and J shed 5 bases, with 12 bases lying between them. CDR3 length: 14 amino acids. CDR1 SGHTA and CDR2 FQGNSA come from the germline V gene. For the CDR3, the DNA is TGTGCCAGCAGCTTAACGCAGGGGCAGGAGACCCAGTACTTC. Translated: CASSLTQGQETQYF.

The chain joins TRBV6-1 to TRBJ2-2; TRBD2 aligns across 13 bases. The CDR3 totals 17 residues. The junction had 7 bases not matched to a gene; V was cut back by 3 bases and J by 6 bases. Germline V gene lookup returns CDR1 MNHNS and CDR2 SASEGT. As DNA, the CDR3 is TGTGCCAGCAGTGACCCTTTTGGACTAGCGGGAGCCGGGGAGCTGTTTTTT. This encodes CASSDPFGLAGAGELFF.

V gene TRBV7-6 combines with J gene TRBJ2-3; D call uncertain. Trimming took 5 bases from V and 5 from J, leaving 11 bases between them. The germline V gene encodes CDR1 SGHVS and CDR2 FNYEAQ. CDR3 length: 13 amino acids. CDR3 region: CASSRNEGDTQYF. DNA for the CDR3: TGTGCCAGCAGCCGCAACGAAGGAGATACGCAGTATTTT.

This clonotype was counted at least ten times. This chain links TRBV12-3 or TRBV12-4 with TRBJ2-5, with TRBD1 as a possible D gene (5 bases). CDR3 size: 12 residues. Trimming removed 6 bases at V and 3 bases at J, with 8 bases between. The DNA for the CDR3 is TGTGCCAGCAGCTCGGACAAAGAGACCCAGTACTTC. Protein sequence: CASSSDKETQYF.

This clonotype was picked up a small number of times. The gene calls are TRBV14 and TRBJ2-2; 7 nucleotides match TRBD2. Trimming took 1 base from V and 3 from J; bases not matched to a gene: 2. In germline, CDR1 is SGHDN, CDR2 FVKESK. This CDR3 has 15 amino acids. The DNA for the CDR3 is TGTGCCAGCAGCCAAGTGGGAGGGCACACCGGGGAGCTGTTTTTT. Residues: CASSQVGGHTGELFF.

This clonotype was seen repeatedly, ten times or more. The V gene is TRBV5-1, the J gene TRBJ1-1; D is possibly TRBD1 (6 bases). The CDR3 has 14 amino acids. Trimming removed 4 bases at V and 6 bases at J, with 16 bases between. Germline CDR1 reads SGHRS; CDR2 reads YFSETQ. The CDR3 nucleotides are TGCGCCAGCAGCAACGGACCAGGGGTCGCTGAAGCTTTCTTT. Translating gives CASSNGPGVAEAFF.

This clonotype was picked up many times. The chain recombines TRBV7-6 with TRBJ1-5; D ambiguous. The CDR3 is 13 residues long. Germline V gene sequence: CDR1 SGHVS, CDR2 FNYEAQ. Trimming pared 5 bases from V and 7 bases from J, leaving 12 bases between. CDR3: CASSLNPVQPQHF. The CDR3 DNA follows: TGTGCCAGCAGCCTTAACCCCGTACAGCCCCAGCATTTT.

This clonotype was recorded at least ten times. The CDR3: CASIPGPSGTEAFF. DNA for the CDR3: TGTGCCAGCATCCCTGGTCCCTCTGGCACTGAAGCTTTCTTT. This rearrangement joins TRBV4-2 to TRBJ1-1, with D uncertain. V was cut by 7 bases and J by 4 bases, with 16 bases left in between. Germline CDR1 LGHNA, CDR2 YNFKEQ. The CDR3 is made up of 14 amino acids.

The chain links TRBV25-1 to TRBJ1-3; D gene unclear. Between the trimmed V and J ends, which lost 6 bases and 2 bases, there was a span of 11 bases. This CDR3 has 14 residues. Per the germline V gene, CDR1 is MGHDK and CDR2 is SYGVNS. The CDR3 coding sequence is TGTGCCAGCAGGGCCTCAGGTGCTGGAAACACCATATATTTT. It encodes CASRASGAGNTIYF.

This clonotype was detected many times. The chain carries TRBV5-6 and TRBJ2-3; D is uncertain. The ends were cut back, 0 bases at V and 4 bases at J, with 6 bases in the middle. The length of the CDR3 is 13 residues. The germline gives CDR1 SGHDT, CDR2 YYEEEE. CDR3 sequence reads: CASSLAGPDTQYF. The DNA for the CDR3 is TGTGCCAGCAGCTTGGCCGGGCCAGATACGCAGTATTTT.

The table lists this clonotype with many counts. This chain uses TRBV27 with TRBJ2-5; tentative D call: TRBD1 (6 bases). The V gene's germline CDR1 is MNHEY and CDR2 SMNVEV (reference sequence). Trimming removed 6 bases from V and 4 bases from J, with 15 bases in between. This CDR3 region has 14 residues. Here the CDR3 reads CASSPRGWGETQYF. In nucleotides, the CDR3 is TGTGCCAGCAGCCCCAGGGGCTGGGGAGAGACCCAGTACTTC.

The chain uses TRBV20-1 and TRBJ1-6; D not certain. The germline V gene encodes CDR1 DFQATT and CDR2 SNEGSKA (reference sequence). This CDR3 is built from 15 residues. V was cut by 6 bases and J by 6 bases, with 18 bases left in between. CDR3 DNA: TGCAGTGCCGACGGACGCCACGGAGGTAATTCACCCCTCCACTTT. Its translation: CSADGRHGGNSPLHF.

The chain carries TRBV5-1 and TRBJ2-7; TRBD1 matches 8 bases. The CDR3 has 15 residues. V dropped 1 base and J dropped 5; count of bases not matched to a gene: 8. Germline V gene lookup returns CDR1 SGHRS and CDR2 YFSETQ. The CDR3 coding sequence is TGCGCCAGCAGCTTGCCCGGACAGGGAGGAAACGAGCAGTACTTC. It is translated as CASSLPGQGGNEQYF.

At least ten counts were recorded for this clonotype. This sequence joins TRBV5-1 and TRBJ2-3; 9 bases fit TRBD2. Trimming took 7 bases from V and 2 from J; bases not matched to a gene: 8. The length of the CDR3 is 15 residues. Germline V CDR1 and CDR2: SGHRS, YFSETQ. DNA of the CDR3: TGCGCCAGCTCCCGCGGGGGGGCCGACACAGATACGCAGTATTTT. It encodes CASSRGGADTDTQYF.

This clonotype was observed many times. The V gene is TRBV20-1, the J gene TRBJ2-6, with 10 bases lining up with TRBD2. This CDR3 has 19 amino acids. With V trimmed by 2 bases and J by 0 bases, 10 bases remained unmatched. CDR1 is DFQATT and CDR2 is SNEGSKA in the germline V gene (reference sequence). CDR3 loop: CSARSETSGFLSGANVLTF. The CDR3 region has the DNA TGCAGTGCTAGATCCGAGACTAGCGGGTTCCTCTCTGGGGCCAACGTCCTGACTTTC.

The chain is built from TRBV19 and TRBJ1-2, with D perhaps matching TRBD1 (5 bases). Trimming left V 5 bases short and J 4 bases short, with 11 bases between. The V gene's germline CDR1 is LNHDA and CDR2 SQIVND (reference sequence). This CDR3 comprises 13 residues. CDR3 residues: CASSHGTVYGYTF. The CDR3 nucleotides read TGTGCCAGTAGTCACGGGACGGTCTATGGCTACACCTTC.

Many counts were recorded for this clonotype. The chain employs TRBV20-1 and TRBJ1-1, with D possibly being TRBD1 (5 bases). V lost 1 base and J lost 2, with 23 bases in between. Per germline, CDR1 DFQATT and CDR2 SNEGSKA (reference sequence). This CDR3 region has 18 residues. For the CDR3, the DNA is TGCAGTGCTAGAGCCCGGCTCCCCGGGGCGATACTAAACACTGAAGCTTTCTTT. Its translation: CSARARLPGAILNTEAFF.

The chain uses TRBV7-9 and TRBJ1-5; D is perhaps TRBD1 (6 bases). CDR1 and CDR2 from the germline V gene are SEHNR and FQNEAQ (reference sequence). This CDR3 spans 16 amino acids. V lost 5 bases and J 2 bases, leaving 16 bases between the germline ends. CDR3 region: CASSPRGGIGNQPQHF. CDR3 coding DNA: TGTGCCAGCAGCCCTAGGGGGGGAATAGGCAATCAGCCCCAGCATTTT.

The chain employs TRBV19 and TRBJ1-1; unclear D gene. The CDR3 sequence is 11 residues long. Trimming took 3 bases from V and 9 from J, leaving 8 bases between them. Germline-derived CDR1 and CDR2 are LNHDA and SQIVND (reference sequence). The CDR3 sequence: CASSMDYQAFF. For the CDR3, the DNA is TGTGCCAGTAGTATGGATTATCAAGCTTTCTTT.

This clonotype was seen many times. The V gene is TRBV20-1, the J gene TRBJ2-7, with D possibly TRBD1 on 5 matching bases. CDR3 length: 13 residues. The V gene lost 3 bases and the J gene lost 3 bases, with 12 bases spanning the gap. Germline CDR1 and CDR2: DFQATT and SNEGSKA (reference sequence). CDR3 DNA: TGCAGTGCTAGGGGGCGGTGGAACTACGAGCAGTACTTC. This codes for CSARGRWNYEQYF.

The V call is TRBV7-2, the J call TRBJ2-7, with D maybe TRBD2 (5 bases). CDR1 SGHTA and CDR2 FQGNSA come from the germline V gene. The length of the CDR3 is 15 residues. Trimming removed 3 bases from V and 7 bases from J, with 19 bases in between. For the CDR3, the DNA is TGTGCCAGCAGCTTGTTCTCCCGCGGACTGGGTGAGCAGTACTTC. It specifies CASSLFSRGLGEQYF.

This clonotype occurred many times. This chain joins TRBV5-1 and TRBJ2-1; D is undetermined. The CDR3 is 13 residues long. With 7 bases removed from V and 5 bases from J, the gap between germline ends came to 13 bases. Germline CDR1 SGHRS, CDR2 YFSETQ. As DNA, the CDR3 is TGCGCCAGCCGACCGAAATTTAACAATGAGCAGTTCTTC. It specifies CASRPKFNNEQFF.

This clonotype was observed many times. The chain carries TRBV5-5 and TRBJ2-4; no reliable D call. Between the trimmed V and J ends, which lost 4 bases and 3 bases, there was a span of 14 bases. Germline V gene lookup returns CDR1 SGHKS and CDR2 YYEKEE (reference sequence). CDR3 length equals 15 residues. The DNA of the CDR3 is TGTGCCAGCAGCCCCGATACCAGCCGCAAAAACATTCAGTACTTC. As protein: CASSPDTSRKNIQYF.

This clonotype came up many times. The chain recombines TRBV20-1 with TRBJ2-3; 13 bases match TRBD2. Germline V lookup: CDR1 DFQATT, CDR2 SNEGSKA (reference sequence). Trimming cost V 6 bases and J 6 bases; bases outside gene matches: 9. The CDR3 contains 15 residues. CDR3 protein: CSAEGTSGTLDTQYF. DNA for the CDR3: TGCAGTGCCGAAGGGACTAGCGGGACCCTGGATACGCAGTATTTT.

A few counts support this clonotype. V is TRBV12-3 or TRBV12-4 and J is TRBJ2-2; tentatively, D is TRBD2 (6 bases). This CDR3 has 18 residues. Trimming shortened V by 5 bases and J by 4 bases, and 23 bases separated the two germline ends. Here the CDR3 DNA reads TGTGCCAGCAGTCCTCCCGGAGGAGGGAAGTGGCCCACCGGGGAGCTGTTTTTT. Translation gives CASSPPGGGKWPTGELFF.